Detailed here is one T cell receptor (beta chain). No antigen is known for it. V gave up 5 bases and J gave up 3 bases, with 14 bases separating them. Per germline, CDR1 MGHDK and CDR2 SYGVNS. The CDR3 is 15 amino acids. The treatment was: oral pan-JAK inhibitor, 5-10 mg twice daily. Following extraction, RNA underwent reverse transcription to cDNA, which served as the sequencing template. Clones were sequenced by immunoSEQ multiplex PCR, and TCRdb holds only the in-frame ones, with some missing. The sample lists some 200,000 clones, under 75% occurring once. The sample originates from a study of CD8+ T cells in alopecia areata. Whole-study findings and limits: With one nonresponder, baseline CD8+ expansion's link to response remains uncertain. Both scalp clonality and the expanded CD8+ clones among the top 100 showed a significant decrease with tofacitinib.

The chain employs TRBV25-1 and TRBJ1-5; D call uncertain. The clonotype originates from a human donor with alopecia areata. The material was CD4+ T cells sorted from blood, obtained at week 4, from a patient treated with tofacitinib. CDR3 region: CASSPSTEPNQPQHF. DNA for the CDR3: TGTGCCAGCAGTCCTTCGACTGAACCCAATCAGCCCCAGCATTTT.